A selection of T cell receptor beta chains follows, all from one sample in a study of blood T cell repertoires in COVID-19. TCRdb's copy holds only in-frame clones and misses some; the assay was immunoSEQ multiplex PCR. The sample lists 300,000 to 450,000 clones, 80% to 90% occurring once. Sequencing was done on a sample of PBMCs or T cells enriched from blood (not recorded which). These TCRs come from a man younger than 45 who had recovered from COVID-19. Both conserved end residues are part of each CDR3. Fields, in order: CDR3 protein, CDR3 DNA, D gene, J gene, V gene, clone size. The D gene is left open where the match is weak. Expanded clones get a size class; other rows say once, few or many, or leave the size out.

CATSRGGQGAYGYTF,TGTGCCACCAGCAGGGGGGGACAGGGGGCTTATGGCTACACCTTC,TRBD1,TRBJ1-2,TRBV15,-
CASSLNRVMETQYF,TGTGCCAGCAGCTTGAACAGGGTCATGGAGACCCAGTACTTC,-,TRBJ2-5,TRBV11-2,-
CASSIGYEQYF,TGCGCCAGCAGTATCGGGTACGAGCAGTACTTC,-,TRBJ2-7,TRBV23-1,-
CATRTGGQDEQYF,TGTGCCACTCGGACAGGGGGGCAGGACGAGCAGTACTTC,TRBD1,TRBJ2-7,TRBV10-3,-
CASSIGRAPSNQPQHF,TGTGCCAGTAGTATAGGGAGGGCCCCTTCCAATCAGCCCCAGCATTTT,-,TRBJ1-5,TRBV19,once
CSARGGNGYTF,TGCAGTGCTAGAGGAGGGAATGGCTACACCTTC,-,TRBJ1-2,TRBV20-1,-
CASSQETTRKYF,TGTGCCAGCAGCCAAGAAACGACTAGGAAGTACTTC,-,TRBJ2-7,TRBV3-1/TRBV3-2,once
CATSLQRSNQPQHF,TGTGCCACCAGCCTCCAGCGAAGCAATCAGCCCCAGCATTTT,-,TRBJ1-5,TRBV15,-
CASSPPGQGLRKLFF,TGTGCCAGCAGCCCTCCGGGACAGGGGTTACGAAAACTGTTTTTT,TRBD1,TRBJ1-4,TRBV7-9,once
CASSDSSSGGVDTQYF,TGTGCCAGCAGTGACTCGAGTAGCGGGGGGGTGGATACGCAGTATTTT,TRBD2,TRBJ2-3,TRBV6-4,-
CASTPREPGNTIYF,TGTGCCAGCACCCCCCGGGAACCTGGAAACACCATATATTTT,-,TRBJ1-3,TRBV5-5,-
CASSSGAGINYGYTF,TGTGCCAGCAGTTCAGGGGCAGGGATTAACTATGGCTACACCTTC,-,TRBJ1-2,TRBV27,-
CASSTDMNYGYTF,TGTGCCAGCTCAACCGACATGAACTATGGCTACACCTTC,-,TRBJ1-2,TRBV18,-
CASSLGAAAEAFF,TGTGCCAGCAGCCTGGGGGCGGCGGCTGAAGCTTTCTTT,-,TRBJ1-1,TRBV7-3,-
CASSLGGTGDYNEQFF,TGCGCCAGCAGCTTGGGCGGGACAGGGGATTACAATGAGCAGTTCTTC,TRBD1,TRBJ2-1,TRBV5-1,-
CASSTGGGGYTF,TGTGCCAGCAGCACAGGCGGGGGCGGCTACACCTTC,-,TRBJ1-2,TRBV7-9,-
CASSRHRVQGSTEAFF,TGTGCCAGCAGCCGTCACCGGGTACAGGGTAGCACTGAAGCTTTCTTT,-,TRBJ1-1,TRBV5-5,-
CASSLGQGPGEQYF,TGCGCCAGCAGCTTGGGGCAGGGGCCGGGGGAGCAGTACTTC,-,TRBJ2-7,TRBV5-1,once
CASSQDQSSGQNQVTYEQYF,TGTGCCAGCAGCCAAGACCAGTCTAGCGGACAGAACCAGGTAACCTACGAGCAGTACTTC,-,TRBJ2-7,TRBV3-1/TRBV3-2,-
CASSSGVDTQYF,TGTGCCAGCAGCTCAGGGGTAGATACGCAGTATTTT,-,TRBJ2-3,TRBV5-8,-
CASSHNPRQGIAFF,TGCGCCAGCAGTCACAATCCGAGACAGGGGATAGCTTTCTTT,TRBD1,TRBJ1-1,TRBV4-3,-
CASSVSGSPQPQHF,TGTGCCAGCAGCGTTTCAGGTTCTCCCCAGCCCCAGCATTTT,-,TRBJ1-5,TRBV5-5,few
CASSQTVTYEQYF,TGTGCCAGCAGTCAAACAGTAACCTACGAGCAGTACTTC,-,TRBJ2-7,TRBV6-5,-
CASSLPGLAGGSSYNEQFF,TGTGCCAGCAGTTTACCGGGACTAGCGGGGGGTAGCTCCTACAATGAGCAGTTCTTC,TRBD2,TRBJ2-1,TRBV27,-
CASTDRDRGETQYF,TGCGCCAGCACCGACCGGGACAGGGGGGAGACCCAGTACTTC,TRBD1,TRBJ2-5,TRBV23-1,-
CASRSRQGVAEAFF,TGTGCAAGTCGCAGTCGACAGGGTGTTGCTGAAGCTTTCTTT,-,TRBJ1-1,TRBV12-2,-
CASSLERDRGPGYTF,TGTGCCAGCAGCTTGGAACGGGACAGGGGCCCTGGCTACACCTTC,TRBD1,TRBJ1-2,TRBV5-4,-
CASSPRAGGYSSNQPQHF,TGTGCCAGCAGCCCAAGAGCGGGGGGCTACAGTAGCAATCAGCCCCAGCATTTT,-,TRBJ1-5,TRBV7-2,-
CASSPLGGAPYEQYF,TGTGCCAGCAGTCCCCTTGGCGGGGCCCCCTACGAGCAGTACTTC,-,TRBJ2-7,TRBV27,-
CAWSTGGGSYGYTF,TGTGCCTGGAGTACAGGGGGCGGGAGCTATGGCTACACCTTC,TRBD1,TRBJ1-2,TRBV30,-
CASSYVGVNDYGYTF,TGTGCCAGCAGCTACGTAGGGGTTAACGACTATGGCTACACCTTC,-,TRBJ1-2,TRBV5-6,-
CASSSKDRENEQYF,TGTGCCAGCAGCTCGAAGGACAGGGAAAACGAGCAGTACTTC,TRBD1,TRBJ2-7,TRBV5-6,-
CASSLAGSNEQYF,TGCGCCAGCAGCTTGGCAGGATCAAACGAGCAGTACTTC,-,TRBJ2-7,TRBV5-1,once
CASSQSPPSPEHQPQHF,TGCGCCAGCAGTCAATCTCCACCCAGTCCCGAACATCAGCCCCAGCATTTT,-,TRBJ1-5,TRBV23-1,-
CASSSAGTTNQPQHF,TGTGCCAGCAGCTCGGCCGGGACTACAAATCAGCCCCAGCATTTT,-,TRBJ1-5,TRBV7-2,-
CASSLGEGTEAFF,TGTGCCAGCAGCTTGGGGGAGGGGACTGAAGCTTTCTTT,-,TRBJ1-1,TRBV7-9,-
CASSPGLEDTQYF,TGTGCCAGCTCACCAGGTTTAGAAGATACGCAGTATTTT,-,TRBJ2-3,TRBV18,-
CASSLASGASDTQYF,TGTGCCAGCAGCTTAGCTAGCGGGGCGTCAGATACGCAGTATTTT,TRBD2,TRBJ2-3,TRBV7-3,-